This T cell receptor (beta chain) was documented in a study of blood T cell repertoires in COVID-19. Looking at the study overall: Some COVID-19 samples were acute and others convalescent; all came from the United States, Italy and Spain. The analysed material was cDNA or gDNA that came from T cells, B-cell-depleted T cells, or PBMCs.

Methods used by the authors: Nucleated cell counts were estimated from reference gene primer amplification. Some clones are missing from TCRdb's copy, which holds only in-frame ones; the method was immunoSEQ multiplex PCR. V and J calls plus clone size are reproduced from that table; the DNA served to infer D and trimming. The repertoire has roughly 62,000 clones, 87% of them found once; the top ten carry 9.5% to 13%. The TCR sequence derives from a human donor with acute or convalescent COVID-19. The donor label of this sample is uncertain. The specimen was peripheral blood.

The CDR3 spells CATSRGFWWTGLNTGELFF. The CDR3 DNA reads as TGTGCCACCAGCAGAGGGTTTTGGTGGACAGGGCTGAACACCGGGGAGCTGTTTTTT. The gene calls are TRBV15 and TRBJ2-2; 8 positions agree with TRBD1. The CDR3 contains 19 residues. CDR1 is LNHNV, CDR2 YYDKDF, per germline (reference sequence). J was trimmed by 1 base and V by 1 base; bases with no gene match: 11.